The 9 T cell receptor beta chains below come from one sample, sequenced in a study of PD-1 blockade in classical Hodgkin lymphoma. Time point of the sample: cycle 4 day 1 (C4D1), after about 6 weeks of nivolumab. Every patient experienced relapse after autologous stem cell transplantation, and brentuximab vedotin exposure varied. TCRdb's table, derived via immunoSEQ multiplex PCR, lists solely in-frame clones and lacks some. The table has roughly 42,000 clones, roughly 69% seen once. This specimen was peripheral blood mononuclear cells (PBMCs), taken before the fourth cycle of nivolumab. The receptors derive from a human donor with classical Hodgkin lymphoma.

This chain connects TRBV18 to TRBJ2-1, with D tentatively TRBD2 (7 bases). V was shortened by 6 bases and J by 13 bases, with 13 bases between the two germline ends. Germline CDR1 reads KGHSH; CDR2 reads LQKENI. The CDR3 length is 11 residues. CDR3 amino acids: CASSPGGGQFF. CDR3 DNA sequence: TGTGCCAGCTCCCCTGGGGGGGGCCAGTTCTTC. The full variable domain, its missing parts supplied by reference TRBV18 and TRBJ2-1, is NAGVMQNPRHLVRRRGQEARLRCSPMKGHSHVYWYRQLPEEGLKFMVYLQKENIIDESGMPKERFSAEFPKEGPSILRIQQVVRGDSAAYFCASSPGGGQFFGPGTRLTVL.

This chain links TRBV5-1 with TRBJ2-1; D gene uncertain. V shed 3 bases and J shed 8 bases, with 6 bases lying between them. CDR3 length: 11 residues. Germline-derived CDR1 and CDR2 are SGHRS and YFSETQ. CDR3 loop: CASSYSYEQFF. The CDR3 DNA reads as TGCGCCAGCAGCTACAGCTATGAGCAGTTCTTC.

The DNA for the CDR3 is TGCGCCAGCAGCCCCCCAGGGGGAACTCGCACAGATACGCAGTATTTT. This encodes CASSPPGGTRTDTQYF. The chain is built from TRBV4-1 and TRBJ2-3, with 7 nucleotides matching TRBD1. J was trimmed by 1 base and V by 4 bases; bases with no gene match: 8. CDR1 and CDR2 (germline): MGHRA, YSYEKL. This CDR3 is 16 amino acids long.

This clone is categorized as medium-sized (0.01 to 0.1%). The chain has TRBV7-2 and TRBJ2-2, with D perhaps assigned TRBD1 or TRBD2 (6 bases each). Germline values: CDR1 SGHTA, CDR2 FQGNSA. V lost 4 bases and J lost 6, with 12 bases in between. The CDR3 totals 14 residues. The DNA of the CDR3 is TGTGCCAGCAGCTCCACGGGGGCGGCCGGGGAGCTGTTTTTT. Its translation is CASSSTGAAGELFF.

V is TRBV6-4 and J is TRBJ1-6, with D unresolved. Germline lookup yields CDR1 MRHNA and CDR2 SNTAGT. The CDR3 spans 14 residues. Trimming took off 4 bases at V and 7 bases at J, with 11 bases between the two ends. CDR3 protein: CASSAGRINSPLHF. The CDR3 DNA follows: TGTGCCAGCAGTGCCGGGAGGATCAATTCACCCCTCCACTTT.

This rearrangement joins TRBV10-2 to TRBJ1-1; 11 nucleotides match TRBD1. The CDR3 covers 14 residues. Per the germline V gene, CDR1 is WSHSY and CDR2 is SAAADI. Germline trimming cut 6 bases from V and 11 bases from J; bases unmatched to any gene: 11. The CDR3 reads CASRGSGTGGMAFF. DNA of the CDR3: TGCGCCAGCAGAGGATCTGGGACAGGGGGAATGGCTTTCTTT.

In nucleotides, the CDR3 is TGCGCCAGCAGCCAAGAAGTGGAACTCGATACGCAGTATTTT. As protein: CASSQEVELDTQYF. The V and J genes are TRBV4-3 and TRBJ2-3; D not certain. V lost 0 bases, J lost 6 bases, and 10 bases lay in between. Per the germline V gene, CDR1 is LGHNA and CDR2 is YSLEER. The CDR3 runs to 14 residues.

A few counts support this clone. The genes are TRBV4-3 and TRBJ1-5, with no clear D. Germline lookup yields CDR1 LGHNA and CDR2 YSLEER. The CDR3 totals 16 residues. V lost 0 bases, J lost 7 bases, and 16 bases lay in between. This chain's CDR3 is CASSQDYAGYEQPQHF. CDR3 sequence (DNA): TGCGCCAGCAGCCAAGACTATGCGGGTTACGAACAGCCCCAGCATTTT.

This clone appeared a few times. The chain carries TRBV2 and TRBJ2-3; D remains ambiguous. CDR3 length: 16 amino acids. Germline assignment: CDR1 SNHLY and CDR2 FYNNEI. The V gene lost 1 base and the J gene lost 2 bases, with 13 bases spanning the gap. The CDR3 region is CASSEDRRALTDTQYF. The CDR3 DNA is TGTGCCAGCAGTGAAGACCGGCGAGCCCTCACAGATACGCAGTATTTT.